This passage covers 32 T cell receptor beta chains from one sample sequenced in a study of blood T cells in healthy people across ages. Then a second PCR, running about 6 to 12 cycles, was carried out with a sample-barcoded 5' primer and a J-beta primer mix. Using its own MiXCR run on the 5' RACE reads, TCRdb lists one record per CDR3 protein. Of about 1.8 million distinct CDR3 sequences listed, roughly 49% are singletons. Sequencing used blood. The receptors were sampled from a woman aged 40 to 55 in good health.

This sequence joins TRBV9 and TRBJ2-7; perhaps TRBD2 as D (6 bases). The assigned J gene may be wrong: the sequence end matches TRBJ2-4 better. This CDR3 is 14 amino acids long. Germline-derived CDR1 and CDR2 are SGDLS and YYNGEE. The CDR3 region is CASSVTSGRNIQYF. The CDR3 nucleotides read TGTGCCAGCAGCGTTACGTCAGGGAGGAACATTCAGTACTTC.

This clonotype was counted between two and nine times. The chain couples TRBV10-3 to TRBJ2-1; D perhaps matches TRBD2 (5 bases). The ends were cut back, 6 bases at V and 9 bases at J, with 9 bases in the middle. The germline CDR1 and CDR2 sequences are ENHRY and SYGVKD. The CDR3 length is 11 residues. This chain's CDR3 is CAIRRSVEQFF. The DNA of the CDR3 is TGTGCCATCAGGCGTAGCGTTGAGCAGTTCTTC.

The chain has TRBV10-1 and TRBJ2-1; 14 bases align to TRBD2. Germline-derived CDR1 and CDR2 are WNHNN and SYGVQD (reference sequence). The V and J ends lost 6 bases and 5 bases, in that order; junction bases with no gene match: 6. CDR3 size: 16 residues. The CDR3 sequence: CASSAGGLAGDNEQFF. The CDR3 DNA follows: TGCGCCAGCAGCGCGGGGGGACTAGCGGGGGACAATGAGCAGTTCTTC.

This clonotype was recorded a few times. The chain couples TRBV6-2 or TRBV6-3 to TRBJ2-3, with TRBD2 matching over 10 bases. The CDR3 consists of 14 residues. Germline CDR1 is MNHEY and CDR2 is SVGEGT. Trimming cost V 6 bases and J 7 bases; bases outside gene matches: 7. CDR3 coding DNA: TGTGCCAGCAGGAAGCGGGGGGGCCTCCATACGCAGTATTTT. This codes for CASRKRGGLHTQYF.

The genes are TRBV2 and TRBJ2-6; D is uncertain. Per the germline V gene, CDR1 is SNHLY and CDR2 is FYNNEI. The V gene lost 6 bases and the J gene lost 1 base, with 16 bases spanning the gap. The CDR3 consists of 17 residues. The CDR3 reads CASREYDPRSGANVLTF. The DNA for the CDR3 is TGTGCCAGCAGGGAATATGACCCTAGGTCTGGGGCCAACGTCCTGACTTTC.

This clonotype was detected a few times. The chain recombines TRBV3-1 with TRBJ2-6; D may be TRBD1 or TRBD2 (6 bases each). V lost 1 base and J 0 bases, leaving 16 bases between the germline ends. The germline CDR1 and CDR2 sequences are LGHDT and YNNKEL (reference sequence). The CDR3 is made up of 19 amino acids. The CDR3: CASSQVGGRVDSGANVLTF. The CDR3 nucleotides read TGTGCCAGCAGCCAAGTGGGGGGCAGGGTCGACTCTGGGGCCAACGTCCTGACTTTC.

The chain combines TRBV20-1 with TRBJ1-4; D ambiguous. Germline values: CDR1 DFQATT, CDR2 SNEGSKA (reference sequence). The CDR3 has 13 amino acids. Deletions cut 3 bases from V and 5 bases from J, with 10 bases between. The CDR3 loop is CSASVGPNEKLFF. CDR3 coding DNA: TGCAGTGCTAGCGTGGGCCCCAATGAAAAACTGTTTTTT.

The chain is built from TRBV6-2 or TRBV6-3 and TRBJ1-2; no definite D call. This CDR3 comprises 14 residues. V was clipped by 4 bases and J by 7 bases, with 16 bases between them. CDR1 is MNHEY, CDR2 SVGEGT, per germline. This CDR3 is CASSWSWPSGGYTF. The CDR3 DNA reads as TGTGCCAGCAGTTGGTCGTGGCCCAGCGGTGGCTACACCTTC.

The chain carries TRBV5-1 and TRBJ2-1, with 13 nucleotides matching TRBD2. The V gene end was trimmed by 4 bases and the J gene end by 0 bases; junction bases not matched to a gene: 10. The CDR3 loop spans 19 amino acids. From germline, CDR1 is SGHRS and CDR2 YFSETQ. The CDR3 nucleotides read TGCGCCAGCAGCCCACTAGCGGGGGGGATTTCGAGCTCCTACAATGAGCAGTTCTTC. It translates to CASSPLAGGISSSYNEQFF.

This clonotype was detected a few times. The chain couples TRBV7-2 to TRBJ1-2; perhaps TRBD1 as D (5 bases). This CDR3 comprises 14 residues. The V end lost 5 bases, the J end lost 2 bases, and 12 bases lay between the germline ends. Germline loops: CDR1 SGHTA, CDR2 FQGNSA. The CDR3 sequence: CASSTSGGNYGYTF. For the CDR3, the DNA is TGTGCCAGCAGCACCAGTGGGGGGAACTATGGCTACACCTTC.

The V gene is TRBV6-2 or TRBV6-3, the J gene TRBJ1-5, with no clear D. V lost 6 bases, J lost 7 bases, and 13 bases lay in between. From germline, CDR1 is MNHEY and CDR2 SVGEGT. This CDR3 is built from 13 residues. The CDR3 nucleotides are TGTGCCAGCAGACAACTTCCCCCCCAGCCCCAGCATTTT. Amino acids: CASRQLPPQPQHF.

The chain combines TRBV14 with TRBJ2-3, with 7 positions matching TRBD1. V trimming: 1 base; J trimming: 3 bases; junction bases outside the gene matches: 4. The CDR3 totals 15 residues. CDR1 and CDR2 from the germline V gene are SGHDN and FVKESK. In nucleotides, the CDR3 is TGTGCCAGCAGCCAAGTCCGACAGGGAACAGATACGCAGTATTTT. Translation: CASSQVRQGTDTQYF.

This clonotype was picked up many times. J is TRBJ1-5 and V is TRBV7-9; no clear D. Deletions cut 2 bases from V and 2 bases from J, with 7 bases between. Germline values: CDR1 SEHNR, CDR2 FQNEAQ (reference sequence). The CDR3 consists of 14 residues. CDR3 region: CASSLPGGNQPQHF. CDR3 in DNA: TGTGCCAGCAGCTTACCAGGAGGCAATCAGCCCCAGCATTTT.

This clonotype appeared a few times. The V gene is TRBV5-1, the J gene TRBJ2-3; 15 bases are a match to TRBD2. With V trimmed by 3 bases and J by 1 base, 9 bases remained unmatched. There are 19 residues in the CDR3. CDR1 SGHRS and CDR2 YFSETQ come from the germline V gene. CDR3 residues: CASSWTGTSGGPGTDTQYF. Here the CDR3 DNA reads TGCGCCAGCAGCTGGACCGGGACTAGCGGGGGGCCGGGCACAGATACGCAGTATTTT.

The J gene is TRBJ2-4, the V gene TRBV6-1; possibly TRBD1 or TRBD2 for D (6 bases each). The DNA end is more similar to TRBJ2-5, so the J call may be wrong. From germline, CDR1 is MNHNS and CDR2 SASEGT. This CDR3 is 15 amino acids long. CDR3 nucleotide sequence: TGTGCCAGCAGTGAATGGGGGGCAGGGAAAGAGACCCAGTACTTC. It is translated as CASSEWGAGKETQYF.

This clonotype was observed a few times. The J gene is TRBJ2-1, the V gene TRBV4-2; possible D gene TRBD1, 5 bases. The CDR3 is 15 residues long. Per the germline V gene, CDR1 is LGHNA and CDR2 is YNFKEQ. V lost 0 bases, J lost 7 bases, and 13 bases lay in between. CDR3 nucleotide sequence: TGTGCCAGCAGCCAAGAGGGATCAGGGCTGAATGAGCAGTTCTTC. Translation gives CASSQEGSGLNEQFF.

The sample holds a few counts of this clonotype. CDR3 bases: TGCAGCGCGGACAGAAGAGTAGGGTCAACCTGGTACCAAGAGACCCAGTACTTC. It encodes CSADRRVGSTWYQETQYF. The chain links TRBV29-1 to TRBJ2-5; D possibly corresponds to TRBD1 (6 bases). Germline CDR1 SQVTM, CDR2 ANQGSEA. CDR3 length: 18 amino acids. The V end lost 7 bases, the J end lost 0 bases, and 27 bases lay between the germline ends.

The chain uses TRBV20-1 and TRBJ1-1; the D gene is possibly TRBD1 (5 bases). Germline assignment: CDR1 DFQATT and CDR2 SNEGSKA (reference sequence). The CDR3 runs to 11 residues. V lost 5 bases to trimming and J lost 11 bases, with 15 bases between them. CDR3 DNA sequence: TGCAGTGCTGAACAGGACCTGGGGGCTTTCTTT. This gives the protein CSAEQDLGAFF.

The gene calls are TRBV9 and TRBJ2-5, with TRBD1 matching 7 bases. V shed 4 bases, J shed 2 bases, and the junction held 11 bases outside the gene matches. CDR1 SGDLS and CDR2 YYNGEE come from the germline V gene. This CDR3 region has 16 residues. CDR3: CASSSVRGLGQETQYF. The DNA for the CDR3 is TGTGCCAGCAGCTCAGTAAGGGGGCTGGGGCAAGAGACCCAGTACTTC.

The chain joins TRBV20-1 to TRBJ2-1; D perhaps matches TRBD2 (6 bases). V lost 4 bases to trimming and J lost 0 bases, with 13 bases between them. The germline CDR1 and CDR2 sequences are DFQATT and SNEGSKA (reference sequence). There are 15 residues in the CDR3. The CDR3 spells CSAIGGSSSYNEQFF. CDR3 DNA: TGCAGTGCTATCGGAGGGTCCAGCTCCTACAATGAGCAGTTCTTC.

The chain uses TRBV7-3 and TRBJ2-6; 8 bases fit TRBD1. Germline V gene lookup returns CDR1 SGHTA and CDR2 FQGTGA. The CDR3 spans 17 residues. Trimming removed 4 bases from V and 0 bases from J; junction bases left unmatched: 5. The CDR3 sequence: CASSSTGVDSGANVLTF. DNA for the CDR3: TGTGCCAGCAGCTCGACAGGGGTTGACTCTGGGGCCAACGTCCTGACTTTC.

This chain joins TRBV7-2 and TRBJ1-5, with 10 bases aligning to TRBD1. The CDR3 covers 17 residues. Germline V gives CDR1 SGHTA, CDR2 FQGNSA. With 5 bases clipped from V and 2 bases from J, the junction kept 9 bases outside the gene matches. The CDR3 DNA reads TGTGCCAGCAGCAGCTGGACAGGGGGGCTCGGCAATCAGCCCCAGCATTTT. It yields the protein CASSSWTGGLGNQPQHF.

This clonotype was seen only a few times. The chain links TRBV4-3 to TRBJ1-2; D uncertain. CDR3 size: 14 residues. V was trimmed by 0 bases and J by 3 bases, leaving 8 bases between them. The germline gives CDR1 LGHNA, CDR2 YSLEER. DNA for the CDR3: TGCGCCAGCAGCCAAGATCGGGAGTACTATGGCTACACCTTC. Translation gives CASSQDREYYGYTF.

The chain employs TRBV20-1 and TRBJ2-1, with D possibly matching TRBD2 (5 bases). The DNA end is more similar to TRBJ2-7, so the J call may be wrong. The germline V gene has CDR1 DFQATT and CDR2 SNEGSKA (reference sequence). The CDR3 length is 13 residues. The CDR3 protein is CSASGVSYNEQYF. CDR3 bases: TGCAGTGCTAGCGGGGTCTCCTACAATGAGCAGTACTTC.

The chain joins TRBV12-3 or TRBV12-4 to TRBJ2-2, with D tentatively TRBD1 (6 bases). The V end lost 1 base, the J end lost 5 bases, and 20 bases lay between the germline ends. The CDR3 is 18 amino acids. Here the CDR3 reads CASSLVITGTLGTGELFF. The CDR3 coding sequence is TGTGCCAGCAGTTTAGTGATCACAGGGACCTTGGGAACCGGGGAGCTGTTTTTT.

The J gene is TRBJ1-2, the V gene TRBV6-6; 7 nucleotides line up with TRBD1. Germline CDR1 MNHNY, CDR2 SVGAGI (reference sequence). This CDR3 spans 16 amino acids. The junction had 10 bases not matched to a gene; V was cut back by 2 bases and J by 4 bases. In DNA, the CDR3 is TGTGCCAGCAGTTACCCACATACAGGGGTTAGCTATGGCTACACCTTC. Its protein is CASSYPHTGVSYGYTF.

This clonotype was seen only a few times. V usage is TRBV20-1 and J usage is TRBJ1-2; 8 bases are a match to TRBD1. Germline CDR1 and CDR2: DFQATT and SNEGSKA (reference sequence). There are 14 residues in the CDR3. Trimming took 4 bases from V and 1 from J; bases not matched to a gene: 5. The DNA of the CDR3 is TGCAGTGCTACCCCGGACAGGGATAACTATGGCTACACCTTC. It specifies CSATPDRDNYGYTF.

The rearrangement links TRBV27 to TRBJ1-4, with unresolved D. The CDR3 runs 12 residues. Germline CDR1 MNHEY, CDR2 SMNVEV (reference sequence). Trimming cost V 6 bases and J 5 bases, with 7 bases left between them. The CDR3 reads CASSAVNEKLFF. The CDR3 nucleotides read TGTGCCAGCAGCGCTGTAAATGAAAAACTGTTTTTT.

This clonotype was counted between two and nine times. This chain connects TRBV7-2 to TRBJ1-4, with 7 bases fitting TRBD1. The CDR3 spans 13 residues. In germline, CDR1 is SGHTA, CDR2 FQGNSA. V lost 5 bases to trimming and J lost 6 bases; unmatched junction nucleotides: 3. DNA for the CDR3: TGTGCCAGCAGCGAGGGGACAGATGAAAAACTGTTTTTT. The encoded protein is CASSEGTDEKLFF.

This chain joins TRBV5-1 and TRBJ1-1, with D perhaps TRBD1 (6 bases). This CDR3 spans 14 amino acids. The V end was cut by 6 bases, the J end by 4 bases, with 16 bases between. In germline, CDR1 is SGHRS, CDR2 YFSETQ. As DNA, the CDR3 is TGCGCCAGCAACTACCAAGGAGGGGGCACTGAAGCTTTCTTT. Protein product: CASNYQGGGTEAFF. Supplemented by reference TRBV5-1 and TRBJ1-1, the full variable domain reads KAGVTQTPRYLIKTRGQQVTLSCSPISGHRSVSWYQQTPGQGLQFLFEYFSETQRNKGNFPGRFSGRQFSNSRSEMNVSTLELGDSALYLCASNYQGGGTEAFFGQGTRLTVV.

The chain joins TRBV20-1 to TRBJ2-7; D is possibly TRBD2 (6 bases). V lost 0 bases to trimming and J lost 6 bases, with 15 bases between them. CDR1 and CDR2 from the germline V gene are DFQATT and SNEGSKA (reference sequence). CDR3 length equals 14 residues. CDR3 amino acids: CSARDLAGKGEQYF. CDR3 in DNA: TGCAGTGCTAGAGATTTGGCGGGGAAGGGCGAGCAGTACTTC.

The chain employs TRBV28 and TRBJ2-7; tentative D call: TRBD2 (5 bases). The DNA end is more similar to TRBJ2-5, so the J call may be wrong. CDR1 and CDR2 from the germline V gene are MDHEN and SYDVKM. The CDR3 extends over 13 amino acids. CDR3: CASSLGRGQTQYF. CDR3 coding DNA: TGTGCCAGCAGTTTGGGTCGAGGGCAGACCCAGTACTTC.